This T cell receptor beta chain originates from a study of T cell repertoires in cytomegalovirus infection. Study in general: Used in the study were CMV epitopes, some recently identified and HLA-C-restricted, others well-studied and HLA-B-restricted. Findings of the study overall: CMV-specific HLA-C-restricted TCR beta clonotypes dominated the ex vivo response. Individuals carrying CMV plus the relevant HLA were identified by cumulative frequency of public TCR beta families.

This clonotype appeared a few times. The antigen remains unidentified. MiXCR, run by TCRdb on the reads, gives a single entry per CDR3 protein. The sample comprises 900,000 to 950,000 distinct CDR3 sequences, roughly a third of which are singletons, and 10% to 15% rests with the top ten. Germline V gene sequence: CDR1 SGHKS, CDR2 YYEKEE (reference sequence). There are 18 residues in the CDR3. Germline trimming cut 2 bases from V and 0 bases from J; bases unmatched to any gene: 6. This material consisted of cultured CD8+ T cells from PBMCs, taken from culture after CMV antigen stimulation. This TCR was recovered from a human donor in good health (CMV status not recorded). Some clones in this sample may be carry-over from other donors' samples. The chain recombines TRBV5-5 with TRBJ2-1, with 12 bases aligning to TRBD2. The CDR3 coding sequence is TGTGCCAGCAGCTTAGGACTAGCGGGGCCTGGCTCCTACAATGAGCAGTTCTTC. Translating it yields CASSLGLAGPGSYNEQFF.